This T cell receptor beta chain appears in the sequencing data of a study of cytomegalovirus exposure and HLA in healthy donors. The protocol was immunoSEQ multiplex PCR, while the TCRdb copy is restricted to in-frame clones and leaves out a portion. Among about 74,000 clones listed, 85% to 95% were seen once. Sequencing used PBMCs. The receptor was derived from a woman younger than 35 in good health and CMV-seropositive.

The CDR3 reads CASSQEDSSGANVLTF. DNA for the CDR3: TGTGCCAGCAGCCAAGAGGACAGCTCTGGGGCCAACGTCCTGACTTTC. This chain connects TRBV4-2 to TRBJ2-6; D perhaps matches TRBD1 (6 bases). Trimming shortened V by 0 bases and J by 0 bases, and 6 bases separated the two germline ends. The CDR3 runs 16 residues. The germline V gene has CDR1 LGHNA and CDR2 YNFKEQ.